The clone carrying this TCR beta chain was counted many times. The antigen is undetermined. Germline V gene sequence: CDR1 SGHTA, CDR2 FQGNSA. This CDR3 contains 14 residues. Trimming removed 5 bases from V and 6 bases from J; junction bases left unmatched: 6. The entry originates in a study of blood T cells in healthy people across ages. Study summary: When template switching was applied, about one barcoded beta molecule was captured per two T cells.

Study-level results: Investigators viewed diversity estimates from one million T cells as underestimates, the study reported. The lack of PBMC sorting stopped any conclusive naive versus antigen-experienced comparison.

A sample-barcoded 5' primer and a J-beta primer mix were used in a second PCR of about 6 to 11 cycles. Template switching added a 12-random-nucleotide identifier to every cDNA molecule. Using its own MiXCR run on the 5' RACE reads, TCRdb lists one record per CDR3 protein. The data show some 880,000 distinct CDR3 sequences, with roughly 40% seen just once and 10% to 15% held by the top ten. Sequencing was performed on blood. The TCR sequence derives from a young man in good health. J is TRBJ2-1 and V is TRBV7-2; 8 bases agree with TRBD2. As DNA, the CDR3 is TGTGCCAGCAGCCCGCCCGGGACTAGCAATGAGCAGTTCTTC. Its translation is CASSPPGTSNEQFF.